This T cell receptor (beta chain) appears in the sequencing data of a study of blood T cell repertoires in COVID-19. Study details: Samples of COVID-19 (acute and convalescent) were obtained from the United States, Italy and Spain.

Germline CDR1 and CDR2: SGDLS and YYNGEE. The V segment lost 0 bases and the J segment 5 bases; nucleotides outside the gene matches: 7. There are 15 residues in the CDR3. Per the study methods: The authors estimated nucleated cell counts from reference gene primer amplification. Repertoires were generated with immunoSEQ multiplex PCR, while TCRdb's copy carries only in-frame clones and drops some. V and J calls and clone size are those listed in that table; D and trimming were worked out from the DNA. The sample records about 170,000 clones, under 85% being singletons. The chain has TRBV9 and TRBJ2-5, with 7 bases that match TRBD2. Sequencing was performed on peripheral blood. This TCR was recovered from a man in his 60s who had recovered from COVID-19. This CDR3 reads CASSVGGGDFETQYF. DNA for the CDR3: TGTGCCAGCAGCGTAGGGGGAGGGGACTTTGAGACCCAGTACTTC.